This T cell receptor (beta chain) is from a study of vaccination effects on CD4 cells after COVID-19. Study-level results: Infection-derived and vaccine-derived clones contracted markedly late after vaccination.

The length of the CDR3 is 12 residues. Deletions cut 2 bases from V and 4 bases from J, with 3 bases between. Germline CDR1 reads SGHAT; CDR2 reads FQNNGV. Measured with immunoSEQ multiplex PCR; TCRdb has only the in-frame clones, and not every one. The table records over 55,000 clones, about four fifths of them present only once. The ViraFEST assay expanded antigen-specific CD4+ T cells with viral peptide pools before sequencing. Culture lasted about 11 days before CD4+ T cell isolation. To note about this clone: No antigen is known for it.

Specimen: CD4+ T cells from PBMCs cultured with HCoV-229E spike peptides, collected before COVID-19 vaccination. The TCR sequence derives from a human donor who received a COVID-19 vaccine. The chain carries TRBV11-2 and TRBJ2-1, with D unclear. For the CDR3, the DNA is TGTGCCAGCAGCTTACAATACAATGAGCAGTTCTTC. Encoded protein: CASSLQYNEQFF.